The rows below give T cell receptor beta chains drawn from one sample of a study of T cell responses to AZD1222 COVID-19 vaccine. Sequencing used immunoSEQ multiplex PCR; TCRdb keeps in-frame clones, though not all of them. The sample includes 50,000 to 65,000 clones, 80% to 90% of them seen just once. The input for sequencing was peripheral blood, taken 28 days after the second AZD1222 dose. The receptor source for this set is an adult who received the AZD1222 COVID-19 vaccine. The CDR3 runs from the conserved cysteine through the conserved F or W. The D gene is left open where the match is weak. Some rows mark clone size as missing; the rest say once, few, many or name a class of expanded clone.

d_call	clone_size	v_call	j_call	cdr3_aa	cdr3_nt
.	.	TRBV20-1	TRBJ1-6	CSASLDSYNSPLHF	TGCAGTGCTAGTCTGGACTCTTATAATTCACCCCTCCACTTT
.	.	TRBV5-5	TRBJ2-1	CASSSWQGRYNEQFF	TGTGCCAGCAGCTCCTGGCAGGGCCGCTACAATGAGCAGTTCTTC
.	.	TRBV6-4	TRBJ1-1	CASSGGGLWTFF	TGTGCCAGCAGTGGGGGTGGATTATGGACTTTCTTT
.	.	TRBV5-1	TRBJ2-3	CASSLGTQSRTDTQYF	TGCGCCAGCAGCTTGGGGACACAAAGCCGCACAGATACGCAGTATTTT
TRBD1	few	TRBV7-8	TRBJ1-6	CASSLGGQGASLSSYNSPLHF	TGTGCCAGCAGCTTAGGAGGACAGGGGGCTTCTTTGAGCTCCTATAATTCACCCCTCCACTTT
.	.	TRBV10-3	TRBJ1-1	CAISGLRSAEAFF	TGTGCCATCTCGGGACTACGGAGCGCTGAAGCTTTCTTT
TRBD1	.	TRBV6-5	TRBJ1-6	CASSNSPGQGPPLHF	TGTGCCAGCAGTAACTCGCCGGGACAGGGCCCACCCCTCCACTTT
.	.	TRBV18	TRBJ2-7	CASSPRAPPWEQYF	TGTGCCAGCTCACCACGGGCCCCGCCCTGGGAGCAGTACTTC
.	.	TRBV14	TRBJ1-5	CASSHNSAEPQHF	TGTGCCAGCAGCCATAACAGTGCGGAGCCCCAGCATTTT
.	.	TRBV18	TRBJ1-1	CASSLTEGTEAFF	TGTGCCAGCTCCCTAACGGAGGGCACTGAAGCTTTCTTT
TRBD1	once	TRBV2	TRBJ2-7	CASNGQGSIYEQYF	TGTGCCAGCAACGGACAGGGGTCTATCTACGAGCAGTACTTC
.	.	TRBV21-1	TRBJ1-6	CASSKKRDRGNMSGDSPLHF	TGTGCCAGCAGCAAGAAGAGGGACAGGGGAAATATGAGCGGGGATTCACCCCTCCACTTT
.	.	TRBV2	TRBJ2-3	CASRAQREVTDTQYF	TGTGCCAGCAGGGCCCAAAGGGAAGTCACAGATACGCAGTATTTT
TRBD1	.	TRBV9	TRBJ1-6	CASSAVTGGRTPLHF	TGTGCCAGCAGCGCGGTGACAGGGGGCAGGACACCCCTCCACTTT
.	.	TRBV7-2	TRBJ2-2	CASSFVGGNTGELFF	TGTGCCAGCAGCTTTGTCGGAGGGAACACCGGGGAGCTGTTTTTT
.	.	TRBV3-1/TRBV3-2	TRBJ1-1	CASSQEGSGTEAFF	TGTGCCAGCAGCCAAGAAGGCAGCGGCACTGAAGCTTTCTTT
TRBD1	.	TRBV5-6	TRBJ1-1	CASSLGTGGSREAFF	TGTGCCAGCAGCTTGGGGACAGGGGGCTCCCGTGAAGCTTTCTTT
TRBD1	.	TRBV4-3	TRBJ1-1	CASSPIRGAEAFF	TGCGCCAGCAGTCCTATCAGGGGGGCTGAAGCTTTCTTT
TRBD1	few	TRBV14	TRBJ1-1	CASSLTTGGEAFF	TGTGCCAGCAGCCTTACGACAGGGGGTGAAGCTTTCTTT
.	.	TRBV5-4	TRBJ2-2	CASSFGVNTGELFF	TGTGCCAGCAGCTTTGGCGTGAACACCGGGGAGCTGTTTTTT
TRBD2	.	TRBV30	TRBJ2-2	CAGGGAGGELFF	TGTGCGGGGGGAGGGGCTGGCGGGGAGCTGTTTTTT
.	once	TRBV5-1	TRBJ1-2	CASSLAGRYGYTF	TGCGCCAGCAGCCTGGCAGGGAGGTATGGCTACACCTTC
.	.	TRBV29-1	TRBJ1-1	CSAYPTVNTEAFF	TGCAGCGCTTACCCGACGGTGAACACTGAAGCTTTCTTT
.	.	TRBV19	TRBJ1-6	CASSILGRSYNSPLHF	TGTGCCAGTAGTATATTGGGCCGCTCCTATAATTCACCCCTCCACTTT
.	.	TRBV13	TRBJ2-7	CASSPPGLEQYF	TGTGCCAGCAGCCCCCCGGGTCTCGAGCAGTACTTC
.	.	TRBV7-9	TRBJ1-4	CASSPGSRIKLFF	TGTGCCAGCAGCCCCGGGTCCAGGATTAAACTGTTTTTT
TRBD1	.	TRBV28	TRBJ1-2	CASSPGGGGYGYTF	TGTGCCAGCAGCCCAGGGGGGGGTGGGTATGGCTACACCTTC
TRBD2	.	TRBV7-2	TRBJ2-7	CASSLVTASGRAEQYF	TGTGCCAGCAGCTTAGTTACGGCTAGCGGGAGGGCCGAGCAGTACTTC
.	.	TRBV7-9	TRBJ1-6	CASSPTNSPLHF	TGTGCCAGCAGCCCCACTAATTCACCCCTCCACTTT
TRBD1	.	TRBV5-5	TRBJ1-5	CASSAGTGGQQPQHF	TGTGCCAGCAGCGCCGGGACAGGGGGTCAACAGCCCCAGCATTTT
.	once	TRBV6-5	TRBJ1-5	CASSLQGRDQPQHF	TGTGCCAGCAGTCTACAGGGTAGGGATCAGCCCCAGCATTTT
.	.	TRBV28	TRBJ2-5	CASSFQRRETQYF	TGTGCCAGCAGTTTCCAGCGGAGGGAGACCCAGTACTTC
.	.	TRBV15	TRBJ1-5	CATSRGGTRVLGQPQHF	TGTGCCACCAGCAGAGGGGGGACGAGGGTCCTCGGTCAGCCCCAGCATTTT
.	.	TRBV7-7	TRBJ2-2	CASSPYGPGELFF	TGTGCTAGCAGCCCATATGGACCCGGGGAGCTGTTTTTT
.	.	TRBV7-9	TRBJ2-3	CASGVANTDTQYF	TGTGCCAGCGGGGTAGCGAACACAGATACGCAGTATTTT
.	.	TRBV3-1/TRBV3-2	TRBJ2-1	CASSPERFYNEQFF	TGTGCCAGCAGCCCGGAACGATTCTACAATGAGCAGTTCTTC
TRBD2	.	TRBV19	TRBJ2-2	CASMGLAENTGELFF	TGTGCCAGCATGGGACTAGCGGAGAACACCGGGGAGCTGTTTTTT
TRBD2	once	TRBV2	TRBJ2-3	CASSPGLAGTDTQYF	TGTGCCAGCAGCCCAGGACTAGCGGGCACAGATACGCAGTATTTT
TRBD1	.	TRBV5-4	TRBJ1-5	CASSLSWGQGQGMNQPQHF	TGTGCCAGCAGCTTGAGTTGGGGTCAAGGACAGGGGATGAATCAGCCCCAGCATTTT
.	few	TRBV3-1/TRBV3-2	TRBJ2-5	CASSQRPGEETQYF	TGTGCCAGCAGCCAACGGCCGGGTGAAGAGACCCAGTACTTC
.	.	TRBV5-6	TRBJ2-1	CASSLGRGAANEQFF	TGTGCCAGCAGCTTGGGCAGGGGGGCCGCCAATGAGCAGTTCTTC
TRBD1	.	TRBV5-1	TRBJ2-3	CASSLGRTGPDTQYF	TGCGCCAGCAGCTTGGGTCGGACAGGCCCAGATACGCAGTATTTT
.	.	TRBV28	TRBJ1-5	CASRARDQPQHF	TGTGCCAGCAGGGCCAGGGATCAGCCCCAGCATTTT
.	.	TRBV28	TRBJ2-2	CASTEGIAGELFF	TGTGCCAGCACGGAGGGGATCGCCGGGGAGCTGTTTTTT
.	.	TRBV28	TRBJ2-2	CASSLWGGGTGELFF	TGTGCCAGCAGTTTATGGGGGGGTGGCACCGGGGAGCTGTTTTTT
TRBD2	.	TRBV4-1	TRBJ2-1	CASSLLAVSYNEQFF	TGCGCCAGCAGCTTACTAGCGGTTTCCTACAATGAGCAGTTCTTC
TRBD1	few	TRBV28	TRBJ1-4	CASSLGTGRYGGEKLFF	TGTGCCAGCAGTTTGGGGACAGGGAGGTACGGGGGTGAAAAACTGTTTTTT
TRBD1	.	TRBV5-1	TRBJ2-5	CASSLRTGGPAETQYF	TGCGCCAGCAGCTTAAGAACAGGGGGACCAGCGGAGACCCAGTACTTC
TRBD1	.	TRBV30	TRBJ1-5	CAWSVSRDRYHSNQPQHF	TGTGCCTGGAGTGTATCACGGGACAGGTACCATAGCAATCAGCCCCAGCATTTT
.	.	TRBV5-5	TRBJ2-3	CASYERLSDTQYF	TGTGCCAGCTACGAGAGGTTATCAGATACGCAGTATTTT
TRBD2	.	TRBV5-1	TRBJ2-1	CASTLTSGRAGANEQFF	TGCGCCAGCACCCTGACTAGCGGGAGGGCCGGGGCCAATGAGCAGTTCTTC
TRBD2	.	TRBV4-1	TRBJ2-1	CASSRWGGGLNEQFF	TGCGCCAGCAGCCGTTGGGGCGGGGGGCTTAATGAGCAGTTCTTC
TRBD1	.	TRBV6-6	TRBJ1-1	CASLNTGGITEAFF	TGTGCCAGCCTAAACACAGGGGGCATCACTGAAGCTTTCTTT